This T cell receptor (beta chain) is drawn from a study of early T cells in non-severe SARS-CoV-2 infection. In the study overall: Bulk RNA isolated from unsorted whole blood underwent sequencing; chains were not paired.

Study-wide results and limits: Anti-spike CD8 responses were favored in VDJdb matching, and private and CD4 specificities were missed.

Unique molecular identifier tags were affixed to discrete cDNA molecules. TCRdb processed the 5' RACE reads anew with MiXCR; each CDR3 protein has one entry. The sample yields approximately 29,000 distinct CDR3 sequences, 5.5% to 6% seen once. This clonotype was counted ten times or more. Its antigen is unidentified. There are 17 residues in the CDR3. V dropped 1 base and J dropped 3 bases, with 19 bases sitting between them. CDR1 and CDR2 from the germline V gene are SGHVS and FNYEAQ. Sample: whole blood. This receptor was taken from an adult who was a healthcare worker with PCR-confirmed SARS-CoV-2 infection or an uninfected control (not recorded which). The chain uses TRBV7-6 and TRBJ2-7; possible D gene TRBD2, 5 bases. The CDR3 sequence is CASSLGAAEDWDYEQYF. DNA for the CDR3: TGTGCCAGCAGCTTAGGGGCGGCGGAGGACTGGGACTACGAGCAGTACTTC. The full variable domain, in which reference TRBV7-6 and TRBJ2-7 provide the parts outside the CDR3, is GAGVSQSPRYKVTKRGQDVALRCDPISGHVSLYWYRQALGQGPEFLTYFNYEAQQDKSGLPNDRFSAERPEGSISTLTIQRTEQRDSAMYRCASSLGAAEDWDYEQYFGPGTRLTVT.